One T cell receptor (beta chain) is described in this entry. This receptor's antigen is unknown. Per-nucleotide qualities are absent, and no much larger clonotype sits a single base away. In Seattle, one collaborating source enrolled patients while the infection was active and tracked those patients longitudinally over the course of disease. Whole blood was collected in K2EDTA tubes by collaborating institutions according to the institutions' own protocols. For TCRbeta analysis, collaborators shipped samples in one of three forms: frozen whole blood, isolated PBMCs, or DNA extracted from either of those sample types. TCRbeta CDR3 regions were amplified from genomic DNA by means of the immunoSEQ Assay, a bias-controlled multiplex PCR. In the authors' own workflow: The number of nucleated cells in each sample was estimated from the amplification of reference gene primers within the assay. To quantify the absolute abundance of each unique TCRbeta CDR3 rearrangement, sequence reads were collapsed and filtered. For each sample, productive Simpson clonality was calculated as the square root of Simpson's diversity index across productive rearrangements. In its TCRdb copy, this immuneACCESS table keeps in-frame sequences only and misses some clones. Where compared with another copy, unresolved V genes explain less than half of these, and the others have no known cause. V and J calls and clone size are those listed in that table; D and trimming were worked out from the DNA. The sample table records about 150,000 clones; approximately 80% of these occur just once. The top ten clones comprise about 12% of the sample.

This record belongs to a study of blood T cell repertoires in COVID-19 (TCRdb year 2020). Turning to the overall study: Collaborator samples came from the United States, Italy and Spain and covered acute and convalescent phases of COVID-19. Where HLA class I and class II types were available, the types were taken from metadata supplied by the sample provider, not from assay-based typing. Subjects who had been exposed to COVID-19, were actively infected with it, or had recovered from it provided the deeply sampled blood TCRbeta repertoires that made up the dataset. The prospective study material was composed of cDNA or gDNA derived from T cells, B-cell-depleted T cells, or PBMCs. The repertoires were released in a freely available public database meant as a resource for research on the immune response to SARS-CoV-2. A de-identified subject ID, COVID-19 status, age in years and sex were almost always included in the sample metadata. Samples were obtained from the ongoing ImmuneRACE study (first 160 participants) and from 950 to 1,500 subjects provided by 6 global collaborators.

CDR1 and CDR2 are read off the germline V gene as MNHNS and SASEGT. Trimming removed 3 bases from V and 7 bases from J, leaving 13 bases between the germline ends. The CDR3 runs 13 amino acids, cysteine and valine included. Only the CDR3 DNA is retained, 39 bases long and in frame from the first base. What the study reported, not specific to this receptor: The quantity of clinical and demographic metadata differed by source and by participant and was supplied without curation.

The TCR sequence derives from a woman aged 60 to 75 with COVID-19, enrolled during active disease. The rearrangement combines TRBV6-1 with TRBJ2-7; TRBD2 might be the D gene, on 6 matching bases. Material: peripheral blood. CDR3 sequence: CASSELPRGEQYV. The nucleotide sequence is TGTGCCAGCAGTGAGTTGCCCCGGGGGGAGCAGTACGTC.